The 3 T cell receptor beta chains below come from one sample, sequenced in a study of T-cell reconstitution after alpha-beta-depleted transplantation in children. Unique molecular identifiers were used to barcode this TCRbeta library. TCRdb called the PCR reads again in MiXCR, with one record for every CDR3 protein. Of approximately 210,000 distinct CDR3 sequences listed, around a sixth are singletons. Sequencing used PBMCs, mostly from graft donor cells, obtained 360 days after TCRalphabeta/CD19-depleted stem cell transplant. Receptor source: a male patient aged 2 to 9 who had a stem cell transplant for acute lymphoblastic leukemia, so the T cells may come from the graft donor.

The chain couples TRBV13 to TRBJ1-2, with D tentatively TRBD1 (6 bases). CDR3 size: 23 residues. V lost 5 bases and J 1 base, leaving 38 bases between the germline ends. CDR1 and CDR2 from the germline V gene are PRHDT and FYEKMQ (reference sequence). DNA for the CDR3: TGTGCCAGCAGCCCTCTCTGGGTATTCCGTGAGGGGGTAGCGGGCCTTTATAACTATGGCTACACCTTC. It yields the protein CASSPLWVFREGVAGLYNYGYTF. The whole variable domain, remainder taken from reference TRBV13 and TRBJ1-2, is AAGVIQSPRHLIKEKRETATLKCYPIPRHDTVYWYQQGPGQDPQFLISFYEKMQSDKGSIPDRFSAQQFSDYHSELNMSSLELGDSALYFCASSPLWVFREGVAGLYNYGYTFGSGTRLTVV.

The gene calls are TRBV29-1 and TRBJ2-1; possibly TRBD2 for D (6 bases). With 8 bases removed from V and 4 bases from J, the gap between germline ends came to 12 bases. The CDR3 has 12 amino acids. Germline values: CDR1 SQVTM, CDR2 ANQGSEA. The CDR3 DNA is TGCAGCCCGGCGGGACGGTACAATGAGCAGTTCTTC. The encoded protein is CSPAGRYNEQFF.

V gene TRBV7-2 combines with J gene TRBJ2-2; 8 bases agree with TRBD2. CDR1 SGHTA and CDR2 FQGNSA come from the germline V gene. The CDR3 totals 15 residues. Germline trimming cut 0 bases from V and 4 bases from J; bases unmatched to any gene: 1. The CDR3 DNA sequence: TGTGCCAGCAGCTTAGCTAGCGGGGCCACCGGGGAGCTGTTTTTT. Amino acids: CASSLASGATGELFF.